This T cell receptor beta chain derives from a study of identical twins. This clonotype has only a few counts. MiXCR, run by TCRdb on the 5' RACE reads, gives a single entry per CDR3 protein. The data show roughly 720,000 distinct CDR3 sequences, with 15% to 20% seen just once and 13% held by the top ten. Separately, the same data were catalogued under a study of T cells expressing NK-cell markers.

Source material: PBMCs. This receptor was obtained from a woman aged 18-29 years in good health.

The CDR3, as DNA: TGCAGCGTTTCTAGGAGTGGACCGCAAAACATTCAGTACTTC. Translated: CSVSRSGPQNIQYF. This rearrangement joins TRBV29-1 to TRBJ2-4; D ambiguous. Germline values: CDR1 SQVTM, CDR2 ANQGSEA. V was clipped by 5 bases and J by 5 bases, with 16 bases between them. The CDR3 spans 14 residues.